These 14 T cell receptor beta chains came from one sample sequenced in a study of CD8 T cells in ankylosing spondylitis. For these receptors, no antigen is known. One entry per CDR3 protein results from TCRdb running MiXCR on the 5' RACE reads. The sample has around 770,000 distinct CDR3 sequences, over 9.5% seen once. Broader study findings: Fewer than 10 highly homologous variants formed a TCR beta motif that appeared characteristic of ankylosing spondylitis blood.

Sequencing input: blood, either unsorted or a sorted T cell fraction (not recorded which). These receptors all stem from a male donor with ankylosing spondylitis.

This clonotype was observed a few times. The chain carries TRBV7-9 and TRBJ2-1, with D unclear. The CDR3 runs 17 residues. The V end was cut by 5 bases, the J end by 7 bases, with 24 bases between. CDR1 and CDR2 (germline): SEHNR, FQNEAQ (reference sequence). CDR3 DNA sequence: TGTGCCAGCAGCCCGCTAGTGTTGGTGGGCCTGAAGAATGAGCAGTTCTTC. Translated: CASSPLVLVGLKNEQFF.

This clonotype was detected only a few times. The genes are TRBV7-3 and TRBJ2-3, with D possibly TRBD1 on 6 matching bases. This CDR3 is 15 amino acids long. Germline values: CDR1 SGHTA, CDR2 FQGTGA. V was shortened by 6 bases and J by 1 base, with 14 bases between the two germline ends. As DNA, the CDR3 is TGTGCCAGCAGGCCTACAGGGATCCGCACAGATACGCAGTATTTT. This sequence encodes CASRPTGIRTDTQYF.

This clonotype was observed a few times. The chain uses TRBV4-2 and TRBJ2-7; 11 bases map to TRBD1. CDR1 and CDR2 from the germline V gene are LGHNA and YNFKEQ. The CDR3 consists of 15 residues. With 2 bases clipped from V and 6 bases from J, the junction kept 6 bases outside the gene matches. Here the CDR3 DNA reads TGTGCCAGCAGCCAAAACCCCGGGACAGGGGGCGAGCAGTACTTC. Protein: CASSQNPGTGGEQYF.

This chain uses TRBV6-1 with TRBJ2-7, with D tentatively TRBD1 or TRBD2 (5 bases each). V was clipped by 1 base and J by 2 bases, with 12 bases between them. The CDR3 contains 15 residues. CDR1 is MNHNS, CDR2 SASEGT, per germline. CDR3 bases: TGTGCCAGCAGTGAAGTTTGGGACGGCACCTACGAGCAGTACTTC. Translating gives CASSEVWDGTYEQYF.

The rearrangement joins TRBV5-1 to TRBJ2-2, with 11 bases matching TRBD1. J lost 7 bases, V lost 0 bases, and 8 bases had no gene match. CDR3 length equals 17 residues. Germline loops: CDR1 SGHRS, CDR2 YFSETQ. CDR3 sequence reads: CASSLGGQGAGVGELFF. The DNA for the CDR3 is TGCGCCAGCAGCTTGGGCGGACAGGGGGCCGGTGTCGGGGAGCTGTTTTTT.

This chain joins TRBV20-1 and TRBJ1-1; no definite D call. Trimming pared 6 bases from V and 1 base from J, leaving 18 bases between. Germline V lookup: CDR1 DFQATT, CDR2 SNEGSKA (reference sequence). CDR3 size: 15 residues. CDR3 nucleotide sequence: TGCAGTGCCTCTGGGCCTGTACATACGAACACTGAAGCTTTCTTT. As protein: CSASGPVHTNTEAFF.

V usage is TRBV3-1 and J usage is TRBJ1-5; D ambiguous. There are 14 residues in the CDR3. V dropped 0 bases and J dropped 9 bases, with 12 bases sitting between them. The germline CDR1 and CDR2 sequences are LGHDT and YNNKEL (reference sequence). CDR3 residues: CASSQDLSRRPQHF. The CDR3 DNA is TGTGCCAGCAGCCAAGATTTGAGCAGAAGGCCCCAGCATTTT. Combining the CDR3 with reference TRBV3-1 and TRBJ1-5 gives the whole variable domain DTAVSQTPKYLVTQMGNDKSIKCEQNLGHDTMYWYKQDSKKFLKIMFSYNNKELIINETVPNRFSPKSPDKAHLNLHINSLELGDSAVYFCASSQDLSRRPQHFGDGTRLSIL.

V gene TRBV6-1 combines with J gene TRBJ2-3; D not certain. V lost 6 bases and J 2 bases, leaving 9 bases between the germline ends. Germline CDR1 MNHNS, CDR2 SASEGT. The CDR3 is made up of 13 amino acids. The CDR3 region has the DNA TGTGCCAGCAGCTCTAGATTCACAGATACGCAGTATTTT. This sequence encodes CASSSRFTDTQYF.

This chain joins TRBV27 and TRBJ2-3; D gene uncertain. Trimming cost V 5 bases and J 6 bases, with 18 bases left between them. Germline V lookup: CDR1 MNHEY, CDR2 SMNVEV (reference sequence). CDR3 length: 15 residues. DNA of the CDR3: TGTGCCAGCAGTCCTCCCTTCGGGTCGCCGGATACGCAGTATTTT. Translation: CASSPPFGSPDTQYF.

This clonotype was picked up many times. The chain links TRBV12-3 or TRBV12-4 to TRBJ1-3; D is uncertain. V dropped 2 bases and J dropped 3 bases, with 11 bases sitting between them. The CDR3 runs 15 residues. The CDR3 DNA reads TGTGCCAGCAGTTTACTATCCGGCTTTGGAAACACCATATATTTT. Its translation is CASSLLSGFGNTIYF.

This clonotype was recorded many times. The rearrangement uses TRBV20-1 and TRBJ2-3; D unclear. CDR3 size: 12 residues. Germline V lookup: CDR1 DFQATT, CDR2 SNEGSKA (reference sequence). V lost 4 bases and J lost 0, with 5 bases in between. The CDR3 DNA reads TGCAGTGCTATGGGTAGCACAGATACGCAGTATTTT. It encodes CSAMGSTDTQYF.

J is TRBJ2-2 and V is TRBV4-3; the match to TRBD2 covers 11 bases. Germline CDR1 reads LGHNA; CDR2 reads YSLEER. With V trimmed by 1 base and J by 3 bases, 7 bases remained unmatched. CDR3 length: 18 amino acids. The DNA of the CDR3 is TGCGCCAGCAGCCAAGTACTAGCGGGAGCTGGAGACACCGGGGAGCTGTTTTTT. This sequence encodes CASSQVLAGAGDTGELFF.

At least ten counts were recorded for this clonotype. This chain joins TRBV5-6 and TRBJ1-2; D ambiguous. Germline assignment: CDR1 SGHDT and CDR2 YYEEEE. The CDR3 consists of 15 residues. Trimming left V 2 bases short and J 7 bases short, with 18 bases between. CDR3 protein: CASSFETGRPLGYTF. Here the CDR3 DNA reads TGTGCCAGCAGCTTCGAAACCGGGCGACCCCTTGGCTACACCTTC.

This clonotype was recorded at least ten times. The V and J genes are TRBV7-6 and TRBJ2-3; D gene unclear. Trimming took 5 bases from V and 6 from J, leaving 9 bases between them. Germline loops: CDR1 SGHVS, CDR2 FNYEAQ. The CDR3 runs to 12 residues. The CDR3 bases are TGTGCCAGCAGCGCTCAATCTGATACGCAGTATTTT. Its protein is CASSAQSDTQYF.